The 18 T cell receptor beta chains presented below share a single source sample, sequenced in a study of cytomegalovirus exposure and HLA in healthy donors (dated by TCRdb to 2016 to 2017). Library generation was performed with the immunoSEQ multiplex PCR assay. The table comes from immuneACCESS by way of TCRdb, which keeps in-frame sequences with V and J called. Part of the clones is missing from these tables; in studies checked, under half for an unresolved V gene and the rest for unknown reasons. The table for this sample lists 71,000 or so clones; around 94% of them were counted only once. Of the sample, over 2% is held by the ten largest clones. Sample: PBMCs. These receptors all come from a woman between 18 and 30 years old in good health and CMV-seronegative.

The CDR3, as DNA: TGCAGCGTTAACCTACCCGGGACAGCTCACAATGAGCAGTTCTTC. This translates into CSVNLPGTAHNEQFF. The V and J genes are TRBV29-1 and TRBJ2-1, with 7 bases matching TRBD1. V was clipped by 5 bases and J by 5 bases; unmatched bases: 12. CDR3 length: 15 residues. In germline, CDR1 is SQVTM, CDR2 ANQGSEA.

The chain uses TRBV2 and TRBJ1-1, with 7 bases matching TRBD1. Germline V gene lookup returns CDR1 SNHLY and CDR2 FYNNEI. This CDR3 region has 14 residues. V lost 4 bases to trimming and J lost 6 bases; unmatched junction nucleotides: 8. This CDR3 reads CASSGFRGFAEAFF. The CDR3 coding sequence is TGTGCCAGCAGTGGATTCAGGGGGTTCGCTGAAGCTTTCTTT.

The V and J genes are TRBV19 and TRBJ2-7; TRBD1 aligns across 10 bases. After removal of 7 bases from V and 4 bases from J, the junction contained 10 bases not matched to a gene. Per germline, CDR1 LNHDA and CDR2 SQIVND (reference sequence). CDR3 length: 15 residues. The CDR3 sequence: CASTEGTGEWYEQYF. The DNA for the CDR3 is TGTGCCAGTACTGAAGGGACAGGGGAATGGTACGAGCAGTACTTC. Full variable domain (rest looked up from reference TRBV19 and TRBJ2-7): DGGITQSPKYLFRKEGQNVTLSCEQNLNHDAMYWYRQDPGQGLRLIYYSQIVNDFQKGDIAEGYSVSREKKESFPLTVTSAQKNPTAFYLCASTEGTGEWYEQYFGPGTRLTVT.

The V and J genes are TRBV30 and TRBJ1-2; TRBD1 is a possible D gene (6 bases). Trimming took 1 base from V and 4 from J, leaving 19 bases between them. CDR3 size: 16 residues. CDR1 is GTSNPN and CDR2 is SVGIG in the germline V gene (reference sequence). The CDR3 here is CAWSASYEGVSYGYTF. The CDR3 region has the DNA TGTGCCTGGAGTGCTTCCTACGAGGGGGTTAGCTATGGCTACACCTTC.

This chain uses TRBV4-2 with TRBJ2-1; D possibly corresponds to TRBD2 (6 bases). Germline V CDR1 and CDR2: LGHNA, YNFKEQ. CDR3 length equals 16 residues. V lost 0 bases, J lost 2 bases, and 11 bases lay in between. This CDR3 is CASSQDGRPPYNEQFF. In nucleotides, the CDR3 is TGTGCCAGCAGCCAAGATGGGAGGCCCCCCTACAATGAGCAGTTCTTC.

This chain links TRBV5-1 with TRBJ2-1; 7 bases fit TRBD2. Germline CDR1 is SGHRS and CDR2 is YFSETQ. Trimming removed 4 bases from V and 0 bases from J; junction bases left unmatched: 7. The CDR3 is 16 amino acids. For the CDR3, the DNA is TGCGCCAGCAGCCGACTAGCTTCGCGCTCCTACAATGAGCAGTTCTTC. The encoded protein is CASSRLASRSYNEQFF. The variable domain in full, completed from reference TRBV5-1 and TRBJ2-1, reads KAGVTQTPRYLIKTRGQQVTLSCSPISGHRSVSWYQQTPGQGLQFLFEYFSETQRNKGNFPGRFSGRQFSNSRSEMNVSTLELGDSALYLCASSRLASRSYNEQFFGPGTRLTVL.

The chain is built from TRBV2 and TRBJ2-1; 13 nucleotides agree with TRBD2. The V and J ends lost 6 bases and 6 bases, in that order; junction bases with no gene match: 5. The CDR3 consists of 15 residues. Germline CDR1 is SNHLY and CDR2 is FYNNEI. The CDR3 nucleotides are TGTGCCAGCAGGGAGGGGACTAGCGGGACCAATGAGCAGTTCTTC. Translating gives CASREGTSGTNEQFF.

The V gene is TRBV5-4, the J gene TRBJ2-1, with 9 nucleotides matching TRBD2. The CDR3 runs to 15 residues. CDR1 is SGHNT, CDR2 YYREEE, per germline (reference sequence). V shed 3 bases, J shed 9 bases, and the junction held 10 bases outside the gene matches. CDR3 DNA sequence: TGTGCCAGCAGCTCCGGGACTAGCTGGGGTGCTGAGCAGTTCTTC. Residues: CASSSGTSWGAEQFF. Filled out from reference TRBV5-4 and TRBJ2-1, the complete variable domain reads ETGVTQSPTHLIKTRGQQVTLRCSSQSGHNTVSWYQQALGQGPQFIFQYYREEENGRGNFPPRFSGLQFPNYSSELNVNALELDDSALYLCASSSGTSWGAEQFFGPGTRLTVL.

This clone was seen once. J is TRBJ2-7 and V is TRBV18; 8 nucleotides line up with TRBD2. In germline, CDR1 is KGHSH, CDR2 LQKENI. V lost 0 bases and J lost 6; bases outside the gene matches: 13. The CDR3 sequence is 17 residues long. CDR3 in DNA: TGTGCCAGCTCACCACCCCTAGCGGGCGGGTCAGGTCTCGAGCAGTACTTC. Its translation: CASSPPLAGGSGLEQYF. The full variable domain, rest sourced from reference TRBV18 and TRBJ2-7, is NAGVMQNPRHLVRRRGQEARLRCSPMKGHSHVYWYRQLPEEGLKFMVYLQKENIIDESGMPKERFSAEFPKEGPSILRIQQVVRGDSAAYFCASSPPLAGGSGLEQYFGPGTRLTVT.

The rearrangement joins TRBV2 to TRBJ2-2; D unclear. In germline, CDR1 is SNHLY, CDR2 FYNNEI. Trimming took 8 bases from V and 3 from J, leaving 13 bases between them. The length of the CDR3 is 14 residues. CDR3 sequence: CASVWLRDTGELFF. In DNA, the CDR3 is TGTGCCAGCGTATGGTTACGGGACACCGGGGAGCTGTTTTTT.

Here the CDR3 reads CASSSWTGSHTF. In DNA form, the CDR3 reads TGTGCCAGCAGCTCCTGGACAGGGTCGCACACCTTC. The chain has TRBV9 and TRBJ1-2; 8 positions agree with TRBD1. The CDR3 runs to 12 residues. V lost 4 bases to trimming and J lost 12 bases; unmatched junction nucleotides: 8. The germline V gene encodes CDR1 SGDLS and CDR2 YYNGEE.

To note about this clone: The junction does not match germline at one end; this may be a read error. The rearrangement joins TRBV6-4 to TRBJ2-1; TRBD2 is a possible D gene (6 bases). The CDR3 loop spans 14 amino acids. Per germline, CDR1 MRHNA and CDR2 SNTAGT. CDR3 sequence (DNA): TGTACCAGCAGTGACTCCGGAGGGGTCAATGAGCAGTTCTTC. Protein: CTSSDSGGVNEQFF.

This chain joins TRBV19 and TRBJ2-7; weak D call: TRBD1 (5 bases). The CDR3 is 14 residues long. V dropped 3 bases and J dropped 0 bases, with 9 bases sitting between them. Per the germline V gene, CDR1 is LNHDA and CDR2 is SQIVND (reference sequence). The CDR3 DNA is TGTGCCAGTAGTATCCAGGACAACTCCTACGAGCAGTACTTC. This encodes CASSIQDNSYEQYF.

The J gene is TRBJ1-3, the V gene TRBV2; 7 positions match TRBD1. The germline gives CDR1 SNHLY, CDR2 FYNNEI. V gave up 5 bases and J gave up 2 bases; unmatched junction bases: 3. The CDR3 has 14 amino acids. CDR3 nucleotide sequence: TGTGCCAGCAGTTATACAGGGGCTGGAAACACCATATATTTT. It translates to CASSYTGAGNTIYF.

V and J are TRBV5-4 and TRBJ2-5; TRBD1 aligns across 11 bases. The length of the CDR3 is 16 residues. The V segment lost 0 bases and the J segment 5 bases; nucleotides outside the gene matches: 6. Per germline, CDR1 SGHNT and CDR2 YYREEE (reference sequence). CDR3 nucleotides: TGTGCCAGCAGCTTGGCTGGACAGGGGGCAGGGGAGACCCAGTACTTC. Its translation: CASSLAGQGAGETQYF.

The chain combines TRBV4-1 with TRBJ2-5, with D possibly TRBD2 on 5 matching bases. The germline V gene has CDR1 MGHRA and CDR2 YSYEKL. The CDR3 is made up of 15 amino acids. V dropped 0 bases and J dropped 5 bases, with 13 bases sitting between them. DNA for the CDR3: TGCGCCAGCAGCCAAGATACAAAGCGCGGGGAGACCCAGTACTTC. It encodes CASSQDTKRGETQYF.

CDR3 amino acids: CASVVSTDTQYF. The CDR3 DNA is TGTGCCAGCGTAGTATCCACAGATACGCAGTATTTT. V usage is TRBV2 and J usage is TRBJ2-3, with no clear D. The CDR3 extends over 12 amino acids. In germline, CDR1 is SNHLY, CDR2 FYNNEI. V lost 8 bases, J lost 2 bases, and 8 bases lay in between.

The chain carries TRBV6-1 and TRBJ2-3; D remains ambiguous. This CDR3 has 15 amino acids. Germline CDR1 is MNHNS and CDR2 is SASEGT. The ends were cut back, 4 bases at V and 1 base at J, with 12 bases in the middle. This CDR3 is CASSGGHFRTDTQYF. CDR3 coding DNA: TGTGCCAGCAGTGGAGGCCACTTTCGCACAGATACGCAGTATTTT.